Presented here are 9 T cell receptor beta chains from one specimen sequenced in a study of T cell responses to AZD1222 COVID-19 vaccine. The protocol was immunoSEQ multiplex PCR, while the TCRdb copy is restricted to in-frame clones and leaves out a portion. The sample carries approximately 170,000 clones, around 87% recorded once. The sequencing here drew on peripheral blood, taken on day 0 of AZD1222 vaccination. These receptors all stem from an adult in good health.

The chain joins TRBV19 to TRBJ1-2, with a possible D match to TRBD1 (6 bases). Trimming took off 9 bases at V and 7 bases at J, with 21 bases between the two ends. The CDR3 runs 14 residues. Germline V gene sequence: CDR1 LNHDA, CDR2 SQIVND (reference sequence). The chain's CDR3 is CARPGYHRVGGYTF. The CDR3 DNA is TGTGCCAGACCGGGGTACCACAGGGTCGGTGGCTACACCTTC.

The rearrangement links TRBV10-3 to TRBJ2-2, with 8 bases identical to TRBD1. V shed 9 bases, J shed 5 bases, and the junction held 5 bases outside the gene matches. This CDR3 is built from 13 residues. From germline, CDR1 is ENHRY and CDR2 SYGVKD. The CDR3 DNA reads TGTGCCATGAGGACAGGGATAACCGGGGAGCTGTTTTTT. Protein product: CAMRTGITGELFF.

The gene calls are TRBV4-1 and TRBJ2-1; TRBD2 is a possible D gene (6 bases). CDR1 and CDR2 (germline): MGHRA, YSYEKL. V lost 0 bases to trimming and J lost 3 bases, with 12 bases between them. The CDR3 sequence is 16 residues long. The CDR3 bases are TGCGCCAGCAGCCAAGATTGGGGGGTAGGCTACAATGAGCAGTTCTTC. Encoded protein: CASSQDWGVGYNEQFF.

CDR3 protein: CASSLRQVNSYEQYV. For the CDR3, the DNA is TGTGCCAGCAGCTTAAGGCAGGTAAACTCCTACGAGCAGTACGTC. The chain links TRBV5-5 to TRBJ2-7; D call uncertain. The CDR3 is made up of 15 amino acids. Trimming took off 2 bases at V and 0 bases at J, with 12 bases between the two ends. Germline V gene sequence: CDR1 SGHKS, CDR2 YYEKEE (reference sequence).

The J gene is TRBJ2-5, the V gene TRBV7-9; perhaps TRBD1 as D (6 bases). The CDR3 is made up of 19 amino acids. Germline lookup yields CDR1 SEHNR and CDR2 FQNEAQ (reference sequence). V was clipped by 0 bases and J by 0 bases, with 20 bases between them. CDR3 coding DNA: TGTGCCAGCAGCTTAGCTCGACATGGGATGACAGGTGACCAAGAGACCCAGTACTTC. Residues: CASSLARHGMTGDQETQYF.

The rearrangement joins TRBV7-3 to TRBJ2-1, with 7 bases fitting TRBD2. This CDR3 contains 11 residues. CDR1 is SGHTA and CDR2 is FQGTGA in the germline V gene. Trimming at V came to 6 bases and at J to 10 bases, leaving 3 bases not matched to a gene. CDR3 region: CASSTGGEQFF. CDR3 coding DNA: TGTGCCAGCAGTACGGGGGGAGAGCAGTTCTTC.

The chain links TRBV5-1 to TRBJ2-3, with 7 bases fitting TRBD1. Germline V gene lookup returns CDR1 SGHRS and CDR2 YFSETQ. This CDR3 region has 18 residues. The ends lost 0 bases at V and 2 bases at J; junction bases unmatched: 12. CDR3 DNA: TGCGCCAGCAGCTTGGACTACAGGGGACCTCTTAACACAGATACGCAGTATTTT. It is translated as CASSLDYRGPLNTDTQYF.

This chain connects TRBV30 to TRBJ1-5; 11 bases fit TRBD1. The CDR3 covers 17 residues. Trimming removed 1 base from V and 2 bases from J; junction bases left unmatched: 7. The V gene's germline CDR1 is GTSNPN and CDR2 SVGIG (reference sequence). In nucleotides, the CDR3 is TGTGCCTGGAGTGGGGGACAGGGGGGTATCGGCAATCAGCCCCAGCATTTT. Protein: CAWSGGQGGIGNQPQHF.

The V gene is TRBV9, the J gene TRBJ2-1; a weak D match, TRBD2 (5 bases). The length of the CDR3 is 17 residues. Germline assignment: CDR1 SGDLS and CDR2 YYNGEE. V lost 2 bases to trimming and J lost 6 bases, with 21 bases between them. The CDR3: CASSVPRGLDAINEQFF. DNA of the CDR3: TGTGCCAGCAGCGTGCCAAGAGGGCTAGACGCAATCAATGAGCAGTTCTTC. Based on the CDR3 plus reference TRBV9 and TRBJ2-1, the full variable domain is DSGVTQTPKHLITATGQRVTLRCSPRSGDLSVYWYQQSLDQGLQFLIQYYNGEERAKGNILERFSAQQFPDLHSELNLSSLELGDSALYFCASSVPRGLDAINEQFFGPGTRLTVL.